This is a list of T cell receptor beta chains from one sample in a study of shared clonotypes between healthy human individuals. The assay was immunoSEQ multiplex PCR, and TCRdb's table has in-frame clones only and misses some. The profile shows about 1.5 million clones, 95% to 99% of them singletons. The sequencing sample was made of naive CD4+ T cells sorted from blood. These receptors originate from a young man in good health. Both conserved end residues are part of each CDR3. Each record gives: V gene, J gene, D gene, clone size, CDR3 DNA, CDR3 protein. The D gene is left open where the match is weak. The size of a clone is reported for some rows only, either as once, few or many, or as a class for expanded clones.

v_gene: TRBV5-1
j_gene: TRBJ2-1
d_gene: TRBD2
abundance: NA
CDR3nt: TGCGCCAGCAGGGGGACTAGCAGCAATGAGCAGTTCTTC
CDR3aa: CASRGTSSNEQFF

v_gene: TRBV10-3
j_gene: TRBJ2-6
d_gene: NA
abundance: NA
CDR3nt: TGTGCCATCAGTGAACCCGGGACACACCGATCTGGGGCCAACGTCCTGACTTTC
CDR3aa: CAISEPGTHRSGANVLTF

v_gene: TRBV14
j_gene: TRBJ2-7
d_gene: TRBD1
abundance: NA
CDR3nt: TGTGCCAGCAGACAGGGGGGCTTAACCTACGAGCAGTACTTC
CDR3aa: CASRQGGLTYEQYF

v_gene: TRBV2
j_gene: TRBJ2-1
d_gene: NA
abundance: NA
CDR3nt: TGTGCCAGCAGTGAAGAAACTAAGCGGTTCCCCTACAATGAGCAGTTCTTC
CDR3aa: CASSEETKRFPYNEQFF

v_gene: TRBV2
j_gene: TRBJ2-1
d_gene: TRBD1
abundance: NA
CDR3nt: TGTGCCAGCAATCCGGACAGGGCCCACAATGAGCAGTTCTTC
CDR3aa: CASNPDRAHNEQFF

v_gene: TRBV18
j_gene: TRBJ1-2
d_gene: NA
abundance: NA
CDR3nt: TGTGCCAGCTCACCAAACAGGGAGGTTTATGGCTACACCTTC
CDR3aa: CASSPNREVYGYTF

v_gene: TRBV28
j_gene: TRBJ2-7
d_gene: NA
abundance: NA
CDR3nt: TGTGCCAGTACAGACCTTGACGAGCAGTACTTC
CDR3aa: CASTDLDEQYF

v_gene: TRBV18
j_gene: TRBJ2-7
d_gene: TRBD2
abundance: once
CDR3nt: TGTGCCAGCTCCCGGACTAGCGGTGACTCCTACGAGCAGTACTTC
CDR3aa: CASSRTSGDSYEQYF

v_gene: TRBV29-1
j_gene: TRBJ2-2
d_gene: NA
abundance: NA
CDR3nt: TGCAGCGCCCGGGCCATCACCGGGGAGCTGTTTTTT
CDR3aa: CSARAITGELFF

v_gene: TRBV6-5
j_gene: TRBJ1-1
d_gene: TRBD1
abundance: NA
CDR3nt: TGTGCCAGCAGTTACTCAGGGACAGGGCGCACTGAAGCTTTCTTT
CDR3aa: CASSYSGTGRTEAFF

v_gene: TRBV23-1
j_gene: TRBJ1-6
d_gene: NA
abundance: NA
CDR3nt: TGCGCCAGCATCCGGCCCTATTCACCCCTCCACTTT
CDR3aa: CASIRPYSPLHF

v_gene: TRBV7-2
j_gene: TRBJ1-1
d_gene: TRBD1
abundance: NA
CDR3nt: TGTGCCAGCAGCTTAGTCGGACAGGGGGATGCTTTCTTT
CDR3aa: CASSLVGQGDAFF

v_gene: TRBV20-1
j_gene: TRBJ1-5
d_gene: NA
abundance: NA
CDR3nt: TGCAGTGCTAGTTCGGGTCCGACCCAGCATTTT
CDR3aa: CSASSGPTQHF

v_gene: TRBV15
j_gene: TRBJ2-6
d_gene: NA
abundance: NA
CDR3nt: TGTGCCACCAGCGACCAAGGAGCTGGGGCCAACGTCCTGACTTTC
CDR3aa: CATSDQGAGANVLTF

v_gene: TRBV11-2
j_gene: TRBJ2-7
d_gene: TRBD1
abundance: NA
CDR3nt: TGTGCCAGCAGCCCGCGGCGACAGGGAGATTATTCCTACGAGCAGTACTTC
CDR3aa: CASSPRRQGDYSYEQYF

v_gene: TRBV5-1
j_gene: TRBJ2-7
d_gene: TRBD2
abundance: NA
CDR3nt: TGCGCCAGCAGCTTTCAACTAGCGGGAGGGCCTTACCGCGAGCAGTACTTC
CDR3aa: CASSFQLAGGPYREQYF

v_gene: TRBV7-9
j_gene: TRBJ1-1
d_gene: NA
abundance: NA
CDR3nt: TGTGCCAGCAGCTTAGAATGGGGGACCACTGAAGCTTTCTTT
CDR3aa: CASSLEWGTTEAFF

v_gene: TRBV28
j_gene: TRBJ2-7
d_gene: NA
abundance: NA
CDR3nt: TGTGCCAGCAGTTTATTAGGTCCGCCGTCGTACGAGCAGTACTTC
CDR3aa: CASSLLGPPSYEQYF

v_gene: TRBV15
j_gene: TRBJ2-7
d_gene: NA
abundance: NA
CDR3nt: TGTGCCACCAGCAGATTTGCCACGAGCTCCTACGAGCAGTACTTC
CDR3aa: CATSRFATSSYEQYF

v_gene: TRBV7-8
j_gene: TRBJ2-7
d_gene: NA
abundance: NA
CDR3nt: TGTGCCAGCAGCCCGCCGCGGGTAGCAGCCAGCTACGAGCAGTACTTC
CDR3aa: CASSPPRVAASYEQYF

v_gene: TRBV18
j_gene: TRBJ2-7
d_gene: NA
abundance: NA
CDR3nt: TGTGCCAGCTCACCACGGGACTCCAACTACGAGCAGTACTTC
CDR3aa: CASSPRDSNYEQYF

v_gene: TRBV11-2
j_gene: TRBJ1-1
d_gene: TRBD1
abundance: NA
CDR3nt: TGTGCCAGCAGCTCGTGGGACAGGACAAACACTGAAGCTTTCTTT
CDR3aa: CASSSWDRTNTEAFF

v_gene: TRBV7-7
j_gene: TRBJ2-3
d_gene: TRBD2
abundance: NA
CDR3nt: TGTGCTAGCAGCTTAGTCCTAGCGGGACAATCGGATACGCAGTATTTT
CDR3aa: CASSLVLAGQSDTQYF

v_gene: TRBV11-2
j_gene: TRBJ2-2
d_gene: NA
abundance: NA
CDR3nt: TGTGCCAGCAGCTTTTTCTTGCAGACAAACACCGGGGAGCTGTTTTTT
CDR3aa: CASSFFLQTNTGELFF

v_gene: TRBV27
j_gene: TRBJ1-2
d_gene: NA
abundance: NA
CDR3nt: TGTGCCAGCAGTCTTAACGTGGCAGGGTCTAACTATGGCTACACCTTC
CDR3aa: CASSLNVAGSNYGYTF

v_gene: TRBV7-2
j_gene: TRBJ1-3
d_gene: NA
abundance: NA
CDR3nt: TGTGCCAGCAGCGACCGTGTTCCGGGGTACTCTGGAAACACCATATATTTT
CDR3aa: CASSDRVPGYSGNTIYF

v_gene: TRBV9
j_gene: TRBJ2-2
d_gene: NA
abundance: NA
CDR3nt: TGTGCCAGCAGCGTAGAACAGCACACCGGGGAGCTGTTTTTT
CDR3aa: CASSVEQHTGELFF

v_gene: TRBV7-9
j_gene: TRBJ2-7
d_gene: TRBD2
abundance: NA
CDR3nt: TGTGCCAGCAGCTTGGGATATCGCGGGAGAGCGGCTCCGGGGGAGCAGTACTTC
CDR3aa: CASSLGYRGRAAPGEQYF

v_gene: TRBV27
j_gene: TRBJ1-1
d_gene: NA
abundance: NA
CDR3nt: TGTGCCAGCAGTCCTCACGGGGTTCACACTGAAGCTTTCTTT
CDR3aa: CASSPHGVHTEAFF

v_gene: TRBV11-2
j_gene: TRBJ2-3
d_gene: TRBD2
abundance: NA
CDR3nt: TGTGCCAGCAGTCCCGGGCCGCGGGAGGGATATATCCCTAGGGATTTT
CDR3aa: CASSPGPREGYIPRDF

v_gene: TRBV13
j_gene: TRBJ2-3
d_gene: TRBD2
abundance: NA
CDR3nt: TGTGCCAGCAGCTTACGAGCGGGGCACACAGATACGCAGTATTTT
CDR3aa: CASSLRAGHTDTQYF

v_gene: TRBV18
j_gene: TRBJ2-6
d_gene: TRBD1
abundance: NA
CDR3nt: TGTGCCAGCTCTCATGGACAGGGACGGGGTGGGGCCAACGTCCTGACTTTC
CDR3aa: CASSHGQGRGGANVLTF

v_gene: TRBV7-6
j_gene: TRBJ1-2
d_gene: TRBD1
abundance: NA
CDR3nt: TGTGCCAGCACCAACCCGAGACAGGGGGCCGGCTACACCTTC
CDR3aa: CASTNPRQGAGYTF

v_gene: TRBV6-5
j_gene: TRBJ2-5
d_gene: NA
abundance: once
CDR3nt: TGTGCCAGCAGTTACTCAAAGAGTTCAGAGACCCAGTACTTC
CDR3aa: CASSYSKSSETQYF

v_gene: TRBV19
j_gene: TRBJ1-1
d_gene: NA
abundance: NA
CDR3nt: TGTGCCAGTATGCGGCCCTCGGACACTGAAGCTTTCTTT
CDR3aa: CASMRPSDTEAFF

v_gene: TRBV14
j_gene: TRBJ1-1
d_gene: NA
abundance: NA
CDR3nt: TGTGCCAGCAGCCAAGATCACGGCAGGGTAAACACTGAAGCTTTCTTT
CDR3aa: CASSQDHGRVNTEAFF

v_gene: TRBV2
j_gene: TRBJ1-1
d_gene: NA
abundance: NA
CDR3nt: TGTGCCAGCAGCGCAGGCGGGATTGCTTTCTTT
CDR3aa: CASSAGGIAFF

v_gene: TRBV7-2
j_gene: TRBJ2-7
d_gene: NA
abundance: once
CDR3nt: TGTGCCAGCAGCCACGCCTCGTACGAGCAGTACTTC
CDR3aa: CASSHASYEQYF

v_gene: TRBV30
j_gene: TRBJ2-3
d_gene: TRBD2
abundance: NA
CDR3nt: TGTGCCTGGAGTCCTCTAGCGGGGTTTAGCACAGATACGCAGTATTTT
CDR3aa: CAWSPLAGFSTDTQYF

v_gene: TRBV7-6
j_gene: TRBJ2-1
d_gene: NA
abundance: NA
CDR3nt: TGTGCCAGCAGCCCCGGTTCGTATGGGGAGCAGATACAGTTCTTC
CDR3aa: CASSPGSYGEQIQFF

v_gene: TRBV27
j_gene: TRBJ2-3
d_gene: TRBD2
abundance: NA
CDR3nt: TGTGCCAGCAGTTTAGGGAGCGGGAGCTCAAAATCGGGGACGCAGTATTTT
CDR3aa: CASSLGSGSSKSGTQYF